This TCR beta chain originates from a study of cytomegalovirus exposure and HLA in healthy donors. The germline V and J ends were trimmed by 6 bases and 7 bases, with 16 bases remaining between them. Germline assignment: CDR1 MNHEY and CDR2 SVGAGI. This CDR3 has 14 amino acids. The table came from immunoSEQ multiplex PCR; TCRdb's copy has only in-frame clones and leaves some out. Of roughly 200,000 clones listed, roughly three quarters are singletons. Sequencing input: PBMCs. The gene calls are TRBV6-5 and TRBJ1-5; no clear D. The clonotype originates from a young woman in good health and CMV-seronegative. CDR3 coding DNA: TGTGCCAGCAGCCCCCGGGAAGGGAAGCAGCCCCAGCATTTT. Residues: CASSPREGKQPQHF.